Shown below are 5 T cell receptor beta chains from a single sample sequenced in a study of T-cell memory formation after mild COVID-19 (dated by TCRdb to 2020 to 2022). Libraries were constructed by 5' RACE. The listed sequencing device is Illumina NovaSeq 6000. Using fastp at Q25 and MiXCR, TCRdb reprocessed the public reads and kept productive beta chains. CDR3 protein sequences are deduplicated, and each keeps its most common genes and DNA. Counted in this sample were about 560,000 distinct CDR3 sequences; over 15% of them appeared once. The ten largest account for around 12% of the sample. Sequenced input: PBMCs or a T cell subset sorted from them (not recorded which). These receptor sequences come from an adult woman who had mild COVID-19 (a few samples of this study predate the infection). The sample titles of this study are shuffled in the database, so cell type and time point are left out; the donor was told from shared clones.

This clonotype was seen a handful of times. This rearrangement joins TRBV12-3 or TRBV12-4 to TRBJ2-3; tentative D call: TRBD2 (5 bases). The V gene lost 5 bases and the J gene lost 1 base, with 10 bases spanning the gap. This CDR3 is 14 amino acids long. In nucleotides, the CDR3 is TGTGCCAGCAGTGGAGGACTCCGCACAGATACGCAGTATTTT. Translation: CASSGGLRTDTQYF.

The sample holds a few counts of this clonotype. The rearrangement links TRBV12-3 or TRBV12-4 to TRBJ1-1, with D unclear. The CDR3 totals 14 residues. Trimming left V 2 bases short and J 2 bases short, with 9 bases between. CDR3 amino acids: CASSLTHKNTEAFF. Here the CDR3 DNA reads TGTGCCAGCAGTTTAACTCACAAAAACACTGAAGCTTTCTTT.

This clonotype has more than one count but fewer than ten. The chain couples TRBV7-6 to TRBJ2-2; possibly TRBD2 for D (5 bases). V lost 3 bases to trimming and J lost 6 bases, with 8 bases between them. There are 13 residues in the CDR3. Germline V CDR1 and CDR2: SGHVS, FNYEAQ. The CDR3: CASSFGEPGELFF. The CDR3 DNA is TGTGCCAGCAGCTTCGGGGAACCCGGGGAGCTGTTTTTT.

This clonotype was seen a handful of times. V usage is TRBV20-1 and J usage is TRBJ2-3; D ambiguous. The germline V gene has CDR1 DFQATT and CDR2 SNEGSKA (reference sequence). CDR3 size: 17 residues. Trimming shortened V by 0 bases and J by 7 bases, and 23 bases separated the two germline ends. CDR3 in amino acids: CSARDGWAHSSQNTQYF. The CDR3 DNA sequence: TGCAGTGCTAGAGACGGATGGGCCCACTCCTCGCAGAATACGCAGTATTTT.

The rearrangement joins TRBV7-9 to TRBJ2-5; 8 bases match TRBD2. CDR3 length equals 18 residues. The V and J ends lost 2 bases and 5 bases, in that order; junction bases with no gene match: 16. Germline lookup yields CDR1 SEHNR and CDR2 FQNEAQ (reference sequence). CDR3 residues: CASSLRGGRSGSEETQYF. The CDR3 DNA reads TGTGCCAGCAGCTTACGGGGGGGGAGAAGCGGGAGTGAGGAGACCCAGTACTTC. Using reference TRBV7-9 and TRBJ2-5 for the parts outside the CDR3, the full variable domain is DTGVSQNPRHKITKRGQNVTFRCDPISEHNRLYWYRQTLGQGPEFLTYFQNEAQLEKSRLLSDRFSAERPKGSFSTLEIQRTEQGDSAMYLCASSLRGGRSGSEETQYFGPGTRLLVL.